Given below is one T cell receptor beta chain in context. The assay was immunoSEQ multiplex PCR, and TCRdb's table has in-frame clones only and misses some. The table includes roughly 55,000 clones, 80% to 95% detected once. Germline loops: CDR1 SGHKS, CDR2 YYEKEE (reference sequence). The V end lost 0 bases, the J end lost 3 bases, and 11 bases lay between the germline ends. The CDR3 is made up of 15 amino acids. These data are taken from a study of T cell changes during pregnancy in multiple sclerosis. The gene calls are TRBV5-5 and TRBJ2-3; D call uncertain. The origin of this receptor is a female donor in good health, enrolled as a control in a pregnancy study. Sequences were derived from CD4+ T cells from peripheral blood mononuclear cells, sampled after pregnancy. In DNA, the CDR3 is TGTGCCAGCAGCTTGGGCCCCCACTCAACAGATACGCAGTATTTT. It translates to CASSLGPHSTDTQYF.